This is a list of T cell receptor beta chains from one sample in a study of post-analysis software for immune sequencing data. TCRdb itself ran the PCR reads through MiXCR, one entry per CDR3 protein. The table records about 540,000 distinct CDR3 sequences, approximately 31% of them present only once. The sequenced material came from blood. The receptors stem from a girl aged 2 to 17 with multiple sclerosis. CDR3s include the opening cysteine and the closing phenylalanine or tryptophan. D genes are given only for firm matches. Clone size, where shown, is once, few, many, or a class for clones that have expanded.

CDR3aa	CDR3nt	v_gene	abundance	j_gene	d_gene
CASSPGTGNEQYF	TGTGCCAGCAGTCCTGGGACAGGGAACGAGCAGTACTTC	TRBV6-5	many	TRBJ2-7	TRBD1
CASSFDWRNEQYF	TGTGCCAGCAGCTTCGACTGGAGAAATGAGCAGTACTTC	TRBV7-3	.	TRBJ2-5	.
CASSPGHRRETQYF	TGTGCCAGCAGTCCTGGTCACAGGCGGGAGACCCAGTACTTC	TRBV12-3/TRBV12-4	.	TRBJ2-5	.
CASLYTGGEQYF	TGTGCCAGCTTGTATACGGGTGGCGAGCAGTACTTC	TRBV6-6	.	TRBJ2-7	.
CASSLAHTGGYYEQYF	TGTGCCAGCAGTTTAGCGCACACAGGGGGATACTACGAGCAGTACTTC	TRBV12-3/TRBV12-4	.	TRBJ2-7	TRBD1
CSTPTGTDTQYF	TGCAGCACACCCACTGGCACAGATACGCAGTATTTT	TRBV20-1	few	TRBJ2-3	.
CASSSINSGRARFF	TGTGCCAGCAGCTCTATTAATAGCGGGCGGGCCCGGTTCTTC	TRBV12-3/TRBV12-4	.	TRBJ2-1	TRBD2
CAISESPREETQYF	TGTGCCATCAGTGAGTCTCCTAGAGAAGAGACCCAGTACTTC	TRBV10-3	.	TRBJ2-5	.
CASSLDTKTQYF	TGTGCCAGCAGCTTAGATACAAAGACCCAGTACTTC	TRBV7-7	many	TRBJ2-5	.
CASSLGLGVVDTQYF	TGCGCCAGCAGCTTGGGACTAGGGGTAGTAGATACGCAGTATTTT	TRBV5-1	.	TRBJ2-3	.
CSALVMGIGGYTF	TGCAGTGCTCTAGTTATGGGGATAGGGGGCTACACCTTC	TRBV20-1	.	TRBJ1-2	.
CASSSSRDREYGYTF	TGTGCCAGCAGCTCGTCCCGGGACAGGGAATACGGCTACACCTTC	TRBV7-9	few	TRBJ1-2	TRBD1
CASSFSPGIEAFF	TGTGCCAGCAGTTTCTCCCCAGGGATTGAAGCTTTCTTT	TRBV12-3/TRBV12-4	.	TRBJ1-1	.
CASSGDREYSNQPQHF	TGTGCCAGCAGTGGGGACAGGGAATATAGCAATCAGCCCCAGCATTTT	TRBV25-1	few	TRBJ1-5	TRBD1
CASSLEKGSRGHYGYTF	TGTGCCAGCAGCTTAGAAAAGGGATCAAGGGGCCACTATGGCTACACCTTC	TRBV7-6	.	TRBJ1-2	.
CASTSENTQYF	TGTGCCAGCACGTCGGAGAATACGCAGTATTTT	TRBV4-2	.	TRBJ2-3	.
CSVDKRLAGRIEQFF	TGCAGCGTTGATAAGCGTCTAGCGGGGAGAATTGAGCAGTTCTTC	TRBV29-1	many	TRBJ2-1	TRBD2
CASSSYVQGNEQFF	TGTGCCAGCAGCTCATACGTCCAGGGCAATGAGCAGTTCTTC	TRBV5-6	.	TRBJ2-1	.
CASSVGSSNQPQHF	TGTGCCAGCAGTGTAGGCAGTAGCAATCAGCCCCAGCATTTT	TRBV6-1	.	TRBJ1-5	.
CASSVDPGTYNEQFF	TGTGCCAGCAGCGTAGATCCAGGGACCTACAATGAGCAGTTCTTC	TRBV9	few	TRBJ2-1	.
CASSLASGGIRETQYF	TGCGCCAGCAGCTTGGCTAGCGGGGGGATCCGGGAGACCCAGTACTTC	TRBV5-1	.	TRBJ2-5	TRBD2
CASRQGTAVNKQFF	TGTGCCAGCAGACAAGGGACAGCGGTCAATAAGCAGTTCTTC	TRBV7-3	.	TRBJ2-1	TRBD1
CASSGGQRGRPTDTQYF	TGTGCCAGCAGCGGGGGGCAGCGGGGGCGCCCCACAGATACGCAGTATTTT	TRBV5-6	few	TRBJ2-3	TRBD2
CASSLIAKYYEQYF	TGTGCCAGCAGTTTAATTGCCAAGTACTACGAGCAGTACTTC	TRBV12-3/TRBV12-4	few	TRBJ2-7	.
CASSAGTANEQFF	TGCGCCAGCAGCGCCGGGACAGCCAATGAGCAGTTCTTC	TRBV5-1	.	TRBJ2-1	TRBD1
CATSDGAGADSGANVLTF	TGTGCCACCAGTGATGGGGCAGGGGCCGACTCTGGGGCCAACGTCCTGACTTTC	TRBV24-1	few	TRBJ2-6	.
CASSLQKYTDTQYF	TGCGCCAGCAGCTTGCAGAAATACACAGATACGCAGTATTTT	TRBV5-1	.	TRBJ2-3	.
CASSPSRVSSYNEQFF	TGTGCCAGCAGCCCCTCGCGGGTATCAAGCTACAATGAGCAGTTCTTC	TRBV11-2	once	TRBJ2-1	.
CSARASGGNYGYTF	TGCAGTGCTAGAGCGTCAGGGGGTAACTATGGCTACACCTTC	TRBV20-1	.	TRBJ1-2	TRBD1
CSVPLDRAPGDEQFF	TGCAGCGTCCCACTAGACCGGGCCCCGGGAGATGAGCAGTTCTTC	TRBV29-1	.	TRBJ2-1	.
CASSSQGVAPLHF	TGTGCCAGCAGCTCCCAGGGGGTAGCGCCCCTCCACTTT	TRBV7-9	.	TRBJ1-6	TRBD1
CSVSEGGQTQYF	TGCAGCGTTTCCGAGGGGGGGCAGACCCAGTACTTC	TRBV29-1	.	TRBJ2-5	.
CASSKGRISYEQYF	TGCGCCAGCTCGAAAGGACGAATCTCCTACGAGCAGTACTTC	TRBV21-1	.	TRBJ2-7	.
CASSREGARGGYTF	TGTGCCAGCAGCCGCGAAGGGGCCCGCGGTGGCTACACCTTC	TRBV12-3/TRBV12-4	.	TRBJ1-2	.
CASSQAPLAGGTDTQYF	TGTGCCAGCAGCCAAGCCCCCCTAGCGGGGGGCACAGATACGCAGTATTTT	TRBV3-1	.	TRBJ2-3	TRBD2
CSARDPDRPGGYTF	TGCAGTGCTAGAGACCCGGACAGGCCAGGGGGATACACCTTC	TRBV20-1	.	TRBJ1-2	TRBD1
CATSDQETGLETQYF	TGTGCCACCAGTGACCAAGAAACAGGGTTGGAGACCCAGTACTTC	TRBV24-1	.	TRBJ2-5	.
CASSQVPGANQPQHF	TGCGCCAGCAGCCAAGTTCCAGGGGCCAATCAGCCCCAGCATTTT	TRBV4-1	.	TRBJ1-5	.
CASSHSWTGQGPYGYTF	TGTGCCAGCAGTCATTCTTGGACAGGGCAAGGCCCCTATGGCTACACCTTC	TRBV12-3/TRBV12-4	.	TRBJ1-2	TRBD1
CASSEASTLSYEQYF	TGTGCCAGCAGTGAAGCCTCGACCCTTTCCTACGAGCAGTACTTC	TRBV2	few	TRBJ2-7	.
CSARPSGVRQLGYF	TGCAGTGCTAGACCATCAGGGGTTCGCCAACTAGGGTACTTC	TRBV20-1	.	TRBJ2-5	.
CASSVRPSGGNLNNEQFF	TGTGCCAGCAGCGTAAGACCTAGCGGGGGGAACTTAAACAATGAGCAGTTCTTC	TRBV9	few	TRBJ2-1	TRBD2
CASIPTPNTGELFF	TGTGCCAGCATCCCGACCCCGAACACCGGGGAGCTGTTTTTT	TRBV4-2	once	TRBJ2-2	.
CASSSSIGGHDEQYF	TGTGCCAGCAGCTCCAGTATCGGGGGGCACGACGAGCAGTACTTC	TRBV7-2	.	TRBJ2-7	.
CASSPGGLAEETQYF	TGTGCCAGCAGCCCCGGGGGACTAGCCGAAGAGACCCAGTACTTC	TRBV12-3/TRBV12-4	.	TRBJ2-5	TRBD2
CASSPDPGETQYF	TGTGCCAGCAGCCCTGACCCGGGGGAGACCCAGTACTTC	TRBV7-7	few	TRBJ2-5	.
CASSLESRETQYF	TGTGCCAGCAGCTTGGAGTCGAGGGAGACCCAGTACTTC	TRBV5-8	few	TRBJ2-5	.
CASSDRAGAVYEQYF	TGTGCCAGCAGTGATCGGGCCGGGGCCGTCTACGAGCAGTACTTC	TRBV6-1	.	TRBJ2-7	.
CASSLTSSGVGNTEAFF	TGTGCCAGCAGCTTAACGTCCTCAGGGGTGGGGAACACTGAAGCTTTCTTT	TRBV7-9	.	TRBJ1-1	.
CASTTSGGVYEQFF	TGCGCCAGCACGACTAGCGGGGGGGTCTATGAGCAGTTCTTC	TRBV4-1	.	TRBJ2-1	TRBD2
CASSHPGFEYEQYF	TGTGCCAGCAGCCACCCGGGTTTCGAGTACGAGCAGTACTTC	TRBV14	.	TRBJ2-7	.
CSTSGYYNEQFF	TGCAGCACATCAGGGTACTACAATGAGCAGTTCTTC	TRBV29-1	.	TRBJ2-1	.
CASRVSVNTEAFF	TGTGCCAGCAGGGTGTCGGTGAACACTGAAGCTTTCTTT	TRBV6-4	.	TRBJ1-1	.